These 22 T cell receptor beta chains were sequenced from one sample in a study of breast tumors, draining lymph nodes, adjacent tissues. Samples came from axillary lymph nodes draining the breast cancer. Via MiXCR, TCRdb re-called the multiplex PCR reads, giving one row per CDR3 protein. Of some 130,000 distinct CDR3 sequences listed, nearly 20% are singletons. The sample was axillary lymph node tissue. The receptors were sampled from a female donor with breast cancer. Some clones in this sample may be carry-over from other donors' samples.

This clonotype was seen repeatedly, ten times or more. The V and J genes are TRBV5-1 and TRBJ2-3, with D perhaps matching TRBD1 (6 bases). Germline-derived CDR1 and CDR2 are SGHRS and YFSETQ. The germline V and J ends were trimmed by 4 bases and 6 bases, with 15 bases remaining between them. The CDR3 extends over 14 amino acids. In nucleotides, the CDR3 is TGCGCCAGCAGCGAAACAGGGATCATGGATACGCAGTATTTT. Protein product: CASSETGIMDTQYF. The variable domain in full, completed from reference TRBV5-1 and TRBJ2-3, reads KAGVTQTPRYLIKTRGQQVTLSCSPISGHRSVSWYQQTPGQGLQFLFEYFSETQRNKGNFPGRFSGRQFSNSRSEMNVSTLELGDSALYLCASSETGIMDTQYFGPGTRLTVL.

This clonotype was detected a few times. V gene TRBV12-3 or TRBV12-4 combines with J gene TRBJ2-2, with D possibly being TRBD1 (6 bases). The CDR3 totals 13 residues. Trimming removed 7 bases from V and 4 bases from J, with 10 bases in between. In DNA form, the CDR3 reads TGTGCCAGCATCCTAGGGGGCACCGGGGAGCTGTTTTTT. Amino acids: CASILGGTGELFF.

In its sample, this clonotype was seen many times. The J gene is TRBJ2-3, the V gene TRBV12-3 or TRBV12-4, with TRBD1 matching 10 bases. Trimming took 5 bases from V and 5 from J; bases not matched to a gene: 7. The CDR3 is made up of 15 amino acids. CDR3 protein: CASSPRQGAVDTQYF. As DNA, the CDR3 is TGTGCCAGCAGTCCCAGACAGGGGGCTGTAGATACGCAGTATTTT.

For this clonotype: This sequence may be a read error, since a much larger clone differs from it by one base. V is TRBV5-4 and J is TRBJ2-5; TRBD1 might be the D (5 bases). Trimming shortened V by 4 bases and J by 2 bases, and 15 bases separated the two germline ends. The CDR3 has 15 amino acids. Germline CDR1 SGHNT, CDR2 YYREEE (reference sequence). The CDR3 region is CASSPGRVRQETQYF. CDR3 in DNA: TGTGCCAGCAGCCCGGGCAGGGTTAGGCAAGAGACCCAGTACTTC.

This rearrangement joins TRBV20-1 to TRBJ2-2, with 10 positions matching TRBD2. Per germline, CDR1 DFQATT and CDR2 SNEGSKA (reference sequence). J gave up 3 bases and V 3 bases, and 4 bases lay outside the gene matches. This CDR3 spans 15 amino acids. CDR3 sequence reads: CSARASGRHTGELFF. The CDR3 bases are TGCAGTGCTAGGGCTAGCGGGAGACACACCGGGGAGCTGTTTTTT.

The chain has TRBV5-6 and TRBJ1-4; possible D gene TRBD1, 5 bases. Germline CDR1 and CDR2: SGHDT and YYEEEE. CDR3 size: 15 residues. The germline V and J ends were trimmed by 4 bases and 6 bases, with 16 bases remaining between them. The CDR3 sequence: CASSPMGTSDEKLFF. Here the CDR3 DNA reads TGTGCCAGCAGCCCTATGGGGACCTCGGATGAAAAACTGTTTTTT.

This clonotype occurred once. This CDR3 is missing its conserved last phenylalanine or tryptophan, likely due to a read error. No DNA is shown, since the ends of the CDR3 on it are uncertain; the CDR3 is the one TCRdb lists. The chain links TRBV7-6 to TRBJ2-3; TRBD2, the table's D call, lacks a check against the DNA. CDR1 is SGHVS and CDR2 is FNYEAQ in the germline V gene. Inclusive of both ends, the CDR3 amounts to 14 amino acids. Here the CDR3 reads CASARGSGTDTQYL.

This clonotype was seen once. It may be a read error: a sequence one base away is much more abundant. The chain uses TRBV5-4 and TRBJ1-2; D not certain. This CDR3 is 15 amino acids long. The V gene lost 4 bases and the J gene lost 6 bases, with 19 bases spanning the gap. CDR1 SGHNT and CDR2 YYREEE come from the germline V gene (reference sequence). The chain's CDR3 is CASSPRATGTDGYTF. The CDR3 coding sequence is TGTGCCAGCAGCCCTCGGGCAACCGGTACGGATGGCTACACCTTC.

In the case of this clonotype: This could be a read error, since a much larger clone is one nucleotide away. J is TRBJ2-5 and V is TRBV7-3; D gene uncertain. CDR1 and CDR2 from the germline V gene are SGHTA and FQGTGA. The CDR3 consists of 13 residues. The CDR3 here is CASSDRKDETRYF. For the CDR3, the DNA is TGTGCCAGCAGTGACCGGAAAGATGAGACCCGGTACTTC.

This clonotype was seen ten or more times. The gene calls are TRBV9 and TRBJ2-2, with D unresolved. The V and J ends lost 0 bases and 0 bases respectively, with 12 bases between them. This CDR3 is 17 amino acids long. CDR1 SGDLS and CDR2 YYNGEE come from the germline V gene. CDR3 in amino acids: CASSVAPIDANTGELFF. The CDR3, as DNA: TGTGCCAGCAGCGTAGCCCCCATTGACGCGAACACCGGGGAGCTGTTTTTT.

Notes on this clonotype: This may be a read error: a much more frequent sequence differs by one nucleotide. CDR3 in DNA: TGTGCCAGCAGCTTAGAGACAGGGGTGGAGACCCAGTACTTC. The encoded protein is CASSLETGVETQYF. This chain joins TRBV7-3 and TRBJ2-5; TRBD1 matches at 8 bases. Germline values: CDR1 SGHTA, CDR2 FQGTGA. This CDR3 has 14 amino acids. Trimming removed 2 bases from V and 5 bases from J; junction bases left unmatched: 4.

This sequence joins TRBV28 and TRBJ1-6; D perhaps matches TRBD1 (5 bases). The length of the CDR3 is 15 residues. Germline-derived CDR1 and CDR2 are MDHEN and SYDVKM. V dropped 6 bases and J dropped 1 base, with 10 bases sitting between them. CDR3 in amino acids: CASSSQGSYNSPLHF. The CDR3 DNA reads as TGTGCCAGCAGCTCGCAGGGTTCCTATAATTCACCCCTCCACTTT.

This clonotype has at least ten counts. The CDR3 bases are TGTGCCAGCAGCTGGACTAGCGGGCAGGGGGGGTCCCAGTACTTC. It yields the protein CASSWTSGQGGSQYF. This sequence joins TRBV5-4 and TRBJ2-5, with 11 bases matching TRBD2. This CDR3 comprises 15 residues. The germline V gene encodes CDR1 SGHNT and CDR2 YYREEE (reference sequence). V shed 3 bases, J shed 9 bases, and the junction held 10 bases outside the gene matches.

The table lists this clonotype with many counts. This chain joins TRBV11-3 and TRBJ2-6, with 11 bases fitting TRBD1. With V trimmed by 5 bases and J by 3 bases, 12 bases remained unmatched. CDR3 length: 19 amino acids. The V gene's germline CDR1 is SGHNT and CDR2 YENEEA. As DNA, the CDR3 is TGTGCCAGCAGCCTACTTAGGGTGGACAGGGGGCATGGGGCCAACGTCCTGACTTTC. Protein sequence: CASSLLRVDRGHGANVLTF.

This chain uses TRBV27 with TRBJ2-6; no clear D gene. The CDR3 has 15 residues. The ends were cut back, 0 bases at V and 4 bases at J, with 7 bases in the middle. Looked up from germline, CDR1 is MNHEY and CDR2 is SMNVEV (reference sequence). CDR3 DNA: TGTGCCAGCAGTTTATCTTTCTCGGGGGCCAACGTCCTGACTTTC. It encodes CASSLSFSGANVLTF.

In the case of this clonotype: A much bigger clone sits one base away, suggesting this may be a read error. Given the absence of the conserved phenylalanine or tryptophan at the CDR3 end, a read error is likely. This chain joins TRBV11-3 and TRBJ2-2; D call uncertain. The length of the CDR3 is 15 residues. The V end lost 6 bases, the J end lost 1 base, and 12 bases lay between the germline ends. Germline lookup yields CDR1 SGHNT and CDR2 YENEEA. CDR3 DNA sequence: TGTGCCAGCAGTCAAGGACCGATGAACACCGGGGAGCTGTTTATT. This sequence encodes CASSQGPMNTGELFI.

This clonotype was counted ten times or more. The chain carries TRBV6-5 and TRBJ2-3; TRBD2 matches 14 bases. The trim removed 6 bases at V and 4 bases at J, leaving 3 bases unmatched. The CDR3 runs 15 residues. CDR1 and CDR2 (germline): MNHEY, SVGAGI. The CDR3 nucleotides read TGTGCCAGCAGCGAGACTAGCGGGGGGGCAGATACGCAGTATTTT. Encoded protein: CASSETSGGADTQYF.

This clonotype has ten or more counts. The V gene is TRBV11-1, the J gene TRBJ2-1; 8 bases align to TRBD2. Unmatched junction bases numbered 3, after V lost 5 bases and J lost 0 bases. Per the germline V gene, CDR1 is SGHAT and CDR2 is FQDESV (reference sequence). The CDR3 contains 15 residues. Here the CDR3 DNA reads TGTGCCAGCAGCAGAGGGACTAGCTCCTACAATGAGCAGTTCTTC. This translates into CASSRGTSSYNEQFF.

This clonotype was seen a single time. The gene calls are TRBV3-1 and TRBJ2-2; tentatively, D is TRBD2 (7 bases). Per germline, CDR1 LGHDT and CDR2 YNNKEL (reference sequence). With 2 bases removed from V and 5 bases from J, the gap between germline ends came to 9 bases. The CDR3 is 14 amino acids. The CDR3 sequence: CASSQKGGTGELFF. The DNA of the CDR3 is TGTGCCAGCAGCCAAAAGGGGGGGACCGGGGAGCTGTTTTTT.

This clonotype was seen repeatedly, ten times or more. DNA for the CDR3: TGTGCCAGCAGCCCCGGGACACTTACCTACGAGCAGTACTTC. Residues: CASSPGTLTYEQYF. V usage is TRBV6-5 and J usage is TRBJ2-7; perhaps TRBD1 as D (6 bases). The V end was cut by 6 bases, the J end by 2 bases, with 14 bases between. Germline values: CDR1 MNHEY, CDR2 SVGAGI. CDR3 size: 14 residues.

As concerns this clonotype: A clone one base away is much larger, so this may be a read error. The J gene is TRBJ1-2, the V gene TRBV29-1; 7 bases line up with TRBD1. The CDR3 totals 14 residues. Germline assignment: CDR1 SQVTM and CDR2 ANQGSEA. The CDR3 nucleotides are TGCAGCGTTGAAGATGGCGCAGGGGGGTATGGCTACGCCTTC. Its translation is CSVEDGAGGYGYAF.

This clonotype was seen repeatedly, ten times or more. V usage is TRBV20-1 and J usage is TRBJ2-5; TRBD2 is a possible D gene (6 bases). Trimming took off 3 bases at V and 3 bases at J, with 11 bases between the two ends. Germline loops: CDR1 DFQATT, CDR2 SNEGSKA (reference sequence). The CDR3 is 13 residues long. The CDR3 DNA reads TGCAGTGCTAGCCTAGCGAGAGAAGAGACCCAGTACTTC. It codes for CSASLAREETQYF.